This entry concerns a single T cell receptor beta chain. Its antigen is not identified. These data are taken from a study of cytotoxic CD8 clonotypes in ibrutinib-treated CLL. Study context: Included were 11 relapsed/refractory and 15 treatment-naive patients, of whom fewer than 18 were IGHV unmutated. Samples showed on average about 280,000 productive templates and roughly 90,000 productive rearrangements. Complete response was seen in 2 patients and partial in around 24; roughly twelve progressed and 14 stayed remitted after a median 68 months. Study-wide findings and caveats: Against age-matched healthy donors, baseline clonality ran higher and tracked circulating CD8+ T-cell counts.

The V end was cut by 2 bases, the J end by 8 bases, with 7 bases between. This CDR3 has 12 amino acids. CDR1 SGHAT and CDR2 FQDESV come from the germline V gene (reference sequence). This table comes from immunoSEQ multiplex PCR, and its TCRdb copy is limited to in-frame clones, with some not included. This repertoire shows approximately 350,000 clones, approximately 67% found once; its top ten account for 6% to 6.5%. The chain is built from TRBV11-1 and TRBJ2-1; D remains ambiguous. This sequence originates from a human donor with chronic lymphocytic leukemia. Sequenced material: PBMCs, taken after 36 months of ibrutinib treatment. CDR3 bases: TGTGCCAGCAGCTTACCCACCCATGAGCAGTTCTTC. Its translation is CASSLPTHEQFF. Together with reference TRBV11-1 and TRBJ2-1, the CDR3 gives the full variable domain: EAEVAQSPRYKITEKSQAVAFWCDPISGHATLYWYRQILGQGPELLVQFQDESVVDDSQLPKDRFSAERLKGVDSTLKIQPAELGDSAMYLCASSLPTHEQFFGPGTRLTVL.